The clone carrying this T cell receptor (beta chain) was seen once. Seattle participants joined during active infection and were tracked over time. This sample is part of a study of blood T cell repertoires in COVID-19. At the level of the study: The analysed material was cDNA or gDNA that came from T cells, B-cell-depleted T cells, or PBMCs.

V dropped 1 base and J dropped 0 bases, with 8 bases sitting between them. The CDR3 extends over 15 amino acids. The germline CDR1 and CDR2 sequences are LNHDA and SQIVND (reference sequence). Authors' data handling: Estimated nucleated cell counts came from reference gene primer amplification. The data were produced by immunoSEQ multiplex PCR, yet TCRdb's version contains in-frame clones alone and is incomplete. That table furnishes V, J and clone size, whereas the DNA furnished D and trimming. The sample has hundreds of thousands of clones, approximately 88% seen once. The material sequenced was peripheral blood. The receptor's source is a woman aged 70-85 years with COVID-19, enrolled during active disease. The V call is TRBV19, the J call TRBJ2-3, with D uncertain. The CDR3, as DNA: TGTGCCAGTAGTATAGGTAGAACTAGCACAGATACGCAGTATTTT. Protein product: CASSIGRTSTDTQYF.